Each of the 5 T cell receptor beta chains below was sequenced from the same sample in a study of blood T cell repertoires in COVID-19. Repertoires were generated with immunoSEQ multiplex PCR, while TCRdb's copy carries only in-frame clones and drops some. The table shows tens of thousands of clones, with 70% to 90% occurring only once. The material sequenced was peripheral blood. The source of these receptors is a woman older than 75 with acute or convalescent COVID-19.

The V and J genes are TRBV11-2 and TRBJ1-1; D not resolved. This CDR3 has 12 residues. The V end was cut by 5 bases, the J end by 4 bases, with 8 bases between. The germline gives CDR1 SGHAT, CDR2 FQNNGV. The CDR3 DNA reads TGTGCCAGCAGCCGGTGGGCCACTGAAGCTTTCTTT. It codes for CASSRWATEAFF. The full variable domain, with the rest looked up from reference TRBV11-2 and TRBJ1-1, is EAGVAQSPRYKIIEKRQSVAFWCNPISGHATLYWYQQILGQGPKLLIQFQNNGVVDDSQLPKDRFSAERLKGVDSTLKIQPAKLEDSAVYLCASSRWATEAFFGQGTRLTVV.

V is TRBV19 and J is TRBJ1-5; TRBD1 aligns across 8 bases. V gave up 6 bases and J gave up 5 bases; unmatched junction bases: 9. The CDR3 spans 15 residues. Germline lookup yields CDR1 LNHDA and CDR2 SQIVND (reference sequence). CDR3 sequence: CASSPPGGVDQPQHF. The CDR3 coding sequence is TGTGCCAGTAGCCCCCCAGGGGGCGTGGATCAGCCCCAGCATTTT.

Remarks on this clone: It is unclear where the CDR3 begins or ends on the DNA, so no DNA is shown, and the CDR3 is as TCRdb lists it. This CDR3 is CASSLSLRFGELFF. V usage is TRBV28 and J usage is TRBJ2-2; the table's D call of TRBD2 was not tested on the DNA. The germline V gene encodes CDR1 MDHEN and CDR2 SYDVKM. The CDR3 contains 14 residues when both ends are counted.

The V gene is TRBV18, the J gene TRBJ1-1, with D possibly TRBD1 on 5 matching bases. Germline V gene lookup returns CDR1 KGHSH and CDR2 LQKENI. Between the trimmed V and J ends, which lost 2 bases and 1 base, there was a span of 14 bases. This CDR3 has 16 amino acids. The CDR3 sequence is CASSPMTGARNTEAFF. CDR3 sequence (DNA): TGTGCCAGCTCACCAATGACTGGGGCGCGGAACACTGAAGCTTTCTTT. Complete variable domain (other parts from reference TRBV18 and TRBJ1-1): NAGVMQNPRHLVRRRGQEARLRCSPMKGHSHVYWYRQLPEEGLKFMVYLQKENIIDESGMPKERFSAEFPKEGPSILRIQQVVRGDSAAYFCASSPMTGARNTEAFFGQGTRLTVV.

The V gene is TRBV28, the J gene TRBJ1-1; D might be TRBD1 (6 bases). CDR3 size: 19 residues. Germline V gene sequence: CDR1 MDHEN, CDR2 SYDVKM. V was clipped by 6 bases and J by 2 bases, with 28 bases between them. The CDR3: CASSPNRARVIGYNTEAFF. In nucleotides, the CDR3 is TGTGCCAGCAGCCCCAACAGGGCGAGGGTAATAGGGTACAACACTGAAGCTTTCTTT.